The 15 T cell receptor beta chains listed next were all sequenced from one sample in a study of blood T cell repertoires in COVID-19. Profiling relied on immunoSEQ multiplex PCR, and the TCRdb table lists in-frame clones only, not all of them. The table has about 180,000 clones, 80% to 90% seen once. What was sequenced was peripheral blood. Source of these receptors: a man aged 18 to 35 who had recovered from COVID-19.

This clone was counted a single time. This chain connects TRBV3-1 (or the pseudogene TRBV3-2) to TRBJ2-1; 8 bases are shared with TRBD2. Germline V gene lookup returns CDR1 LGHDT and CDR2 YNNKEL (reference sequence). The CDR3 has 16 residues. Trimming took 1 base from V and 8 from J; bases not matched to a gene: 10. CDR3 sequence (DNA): TGTGCCAGCAGCCAAGCGTTTAATAGCGGGAATGATGAGCAGTTCTTC. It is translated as CASSQAFNSGNDEQFF.

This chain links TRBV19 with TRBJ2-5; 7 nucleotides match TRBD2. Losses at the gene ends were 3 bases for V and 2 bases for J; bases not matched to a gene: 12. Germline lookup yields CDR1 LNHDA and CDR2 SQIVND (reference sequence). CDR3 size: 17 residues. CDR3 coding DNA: TGTGCCAGTAGTATTGGTGGGCGGGGGAATTTACAAGAGACCCAGTACTTC. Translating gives CASSIGGRGNLQETQYF. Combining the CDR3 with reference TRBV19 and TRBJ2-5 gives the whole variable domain DGGITQSPKYLFRKEGQNVTLSCEQNLNHDAMYWYRQDPGQGLRLIYYSQIVNDFQKGDIAEGYSVSREKKESFPLTVTSAQKNPTAFYLCASSIGGRGNLQETQYFGPGTRLLVL.

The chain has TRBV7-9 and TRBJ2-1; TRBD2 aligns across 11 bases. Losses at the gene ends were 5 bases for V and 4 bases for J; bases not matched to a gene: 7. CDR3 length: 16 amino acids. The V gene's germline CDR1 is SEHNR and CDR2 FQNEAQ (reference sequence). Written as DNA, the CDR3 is TGTGCCAGCAGCCCGCTGACTAGCGGGGCTTACAATGAGCAGTTCTTC. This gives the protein CASSPLTSGAYNEQFF. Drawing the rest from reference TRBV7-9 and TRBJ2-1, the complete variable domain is DTGVSQNPRHKITKRGQNVTFRCDPISEHNRLYWYRQTLGQGPEFLTYFQNEAQLEKSRLLSDRFSAERPKGSFSTLEIQRTEQGDSAMYLCASSPLTSGAYNEQFFGPGTRLTVL.

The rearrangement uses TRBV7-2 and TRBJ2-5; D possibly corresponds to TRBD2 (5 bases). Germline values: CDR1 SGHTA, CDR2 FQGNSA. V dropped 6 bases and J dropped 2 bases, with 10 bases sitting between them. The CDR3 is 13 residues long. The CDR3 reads CASRQTMQETQYF. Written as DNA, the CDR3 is TGTGCCAGCAGACAGACTATGCAAGAGACCCAGTACTTC.

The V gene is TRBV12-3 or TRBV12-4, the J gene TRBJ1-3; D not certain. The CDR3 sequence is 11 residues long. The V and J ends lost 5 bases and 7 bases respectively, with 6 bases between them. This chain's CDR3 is CASSPSNTIYF. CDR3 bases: TGTGCCAGCAGTCCCTCCAACACCATATATTTT.

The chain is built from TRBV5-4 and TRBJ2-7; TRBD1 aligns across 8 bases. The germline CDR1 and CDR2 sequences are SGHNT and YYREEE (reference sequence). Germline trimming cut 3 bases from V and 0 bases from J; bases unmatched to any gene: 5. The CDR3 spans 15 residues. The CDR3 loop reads CASSSGGPSSYEQYF. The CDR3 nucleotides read TGTGCCAGCAGCTCAGGGGGCCCAAGCTCCTACGAGCAGTACTTC. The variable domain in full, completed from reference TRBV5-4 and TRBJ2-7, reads ETGVTQSPTHLIKTRGQQVTLRCSSQSGHNTVSWYQQALGQGPQFIFQYYREEENGRGNFPPRFSGLQFPNYSSELNVNALELDDSALYLCASSSGGPSSYEQYFGPGTRLTVT.

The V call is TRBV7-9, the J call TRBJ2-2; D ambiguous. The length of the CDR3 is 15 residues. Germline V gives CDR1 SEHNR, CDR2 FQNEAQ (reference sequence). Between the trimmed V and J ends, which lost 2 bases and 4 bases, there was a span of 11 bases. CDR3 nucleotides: TGTGCCAGCAGCTTATCCAGGTCGTCCACCGGGGAGCTGTTTTTT. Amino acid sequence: CASSLSRSSTGELFF.

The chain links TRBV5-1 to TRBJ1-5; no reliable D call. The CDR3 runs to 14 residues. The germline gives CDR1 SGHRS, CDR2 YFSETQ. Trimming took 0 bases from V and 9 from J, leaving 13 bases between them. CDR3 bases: TGCGCCAGCAGCTTGGATGGCACCACCCCGCCCCAGCATTTT. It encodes CASSLDGTTPPQHF.

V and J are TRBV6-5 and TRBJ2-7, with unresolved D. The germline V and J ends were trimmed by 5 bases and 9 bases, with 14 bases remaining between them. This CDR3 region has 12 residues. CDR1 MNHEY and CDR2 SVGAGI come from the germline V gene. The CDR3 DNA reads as TGTGCCAGCAGTCAGAGCCCCAACAGGCAGTACTTC. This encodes CASSQSPNRQYF.

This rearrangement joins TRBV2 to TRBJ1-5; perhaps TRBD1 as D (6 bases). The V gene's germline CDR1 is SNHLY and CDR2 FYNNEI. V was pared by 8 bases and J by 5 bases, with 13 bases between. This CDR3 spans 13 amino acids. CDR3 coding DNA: TGTGCCAGCCATTCGACAGGACATCAGCCCCAGCATTTT. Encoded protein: CASHSTGHQPQHF.

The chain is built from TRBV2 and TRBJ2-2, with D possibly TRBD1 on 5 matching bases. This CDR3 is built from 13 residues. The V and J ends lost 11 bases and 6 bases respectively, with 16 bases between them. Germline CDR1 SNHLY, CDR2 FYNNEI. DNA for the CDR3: TGTGCCGGCTGCAGGGATGTGGCCGGGGAGCTGTTTTTT. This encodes CAGCRDVAGELFF.

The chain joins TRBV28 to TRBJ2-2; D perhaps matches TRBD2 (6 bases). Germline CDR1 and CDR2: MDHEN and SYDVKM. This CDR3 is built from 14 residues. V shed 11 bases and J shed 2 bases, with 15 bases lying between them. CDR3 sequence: CAGKSGGNTGELFF. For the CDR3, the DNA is TGTGCCGGCAAGTCCGGGGGTAACACCGGGGAGCTGTTTTTT. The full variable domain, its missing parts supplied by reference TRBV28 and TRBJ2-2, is DVKVTQSSRYLVKRTGEKVFLECVQDMDHENMFWYRQDPGLGLRLIYFSYDVKMKEKGDIPEGYSVSREKKERFSLILESASTNQTSMYLCAGKSGGNTGELFFGEGSRLTVL.

CDR3 in amino acids: CASSPLGPNTEAFF. DNA for the CDR3: TGTGCCAGCAGTCCCCTTGGGCCGAACACTGAAGCTTTCTTT. The chain uses TRBV6-6 and TRBJ1-1; D gene ambiguous. V lost 5 bases, J lost 1 base, and 11 bases lay in between. The CDR3 sequence is 14 residues long. Germline V lookup: CDR1 MNHNY, CDR2 SVGAGI (reference sequence).

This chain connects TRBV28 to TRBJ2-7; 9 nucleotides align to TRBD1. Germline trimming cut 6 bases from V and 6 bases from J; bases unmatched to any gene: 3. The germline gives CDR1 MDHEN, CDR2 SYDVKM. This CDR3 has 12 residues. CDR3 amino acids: CASRLDRGEQYF. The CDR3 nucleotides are TGTGCCAGCAGGCTGGACAGGGGCGAGCAGTACTTC.

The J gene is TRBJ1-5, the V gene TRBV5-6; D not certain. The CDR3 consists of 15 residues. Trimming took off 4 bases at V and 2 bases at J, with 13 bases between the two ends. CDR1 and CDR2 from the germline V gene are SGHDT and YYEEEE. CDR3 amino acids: CASSRSRVGNQPQHF. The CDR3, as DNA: TGTGCCAGCAGCCGTTCGAGGGTTGGCAATCAGCCCCAGCATTTT.